The next 23 T cell receptor beta chains were all read from a single sample in a study of blood T cell repertoires in COVID-19. TCRdb keeps only in-frame clones here, not all; method: immunoSEQ multiplex PCR. The table shows about 24,000 clones, with 65% to 90% occurring only once. Sample: peripheral blood. These receptors were obtained from a man between 65 and 85 years old with acute or convalescent COVID-19.

This chain joins TRBV5-4 and TRBJ2-7, with 13 bases identical to TRBD2. CDR3 length equals 16 residues. The germline V gene has CDR1 SGHNT and CDR2 YYREEE (reference sequence). V lost 1 base, J lost 5 bases, and 6 bases stayed unmatched. As DNA, the CDR3 is TGTGCCAGCAGCTTGAATTTTGGGACTAGCGGGGACGAGCAGTACTTC. Its translation is CASSLNFGTSGDEQYF.

The V gene is TRBV19, the J gene TRBJ2-3; TRBD2 matches 7 bases. Germline V CDR1 and CDR2: LNHDA, SQIVND (reference sequence). This CDR3 region has 16 residues. The V segment lost 5 bases and the J segment 2 bases; nucleotides outside the gene matches: 10. CDR3 region: CASSLLRAGDTDTQYF. The CDR3 DNA reads as TGTGCCAGTAGTTTATTGCGTGCGGGGGACACAGATACGCAGTATTTT.

The chain combines TRBV6-6 with TRBJ2-1; 9 bases align to TRBD2. In germline, CDR1 is MNHNY, CDR2 SVGAGI (reference sequence). Trimming took 7 bases from V and 10 from J; bases not matched to a gene: 2. The CDR3 runs 11 residues. The CDR3 DNA is TGTGCCAGCAAGCGGGGGGACGAGCAGTTCTTC. It specifies CASKRGDEQFF.

This clone was found once. CDR3: CASSWDRGYGYTF. CDR3 bases: TGTGCCAGCAGCTGGGACAGGGGGTATGGCTACACCTTC. The J gene is TRBJ1-2, the V gene TRBV6-5, with 11 bases identical to TRBD1. The CDR3 extends over 13 amino acids. J gave up 5 bases and V 6 bases, and 2 bases lay outside the gene matches. The germline V gene has CDR1 MNHEY and CDR2 SVGAGI.

V gene TRBV10-1 combines with J gene TRBJ2-2; D may be TRBD2 (5 bases). This CDR3 has 14 residues. Trimming took off 7 bases at V and 0 bases at J, with 9 bases between the two ends. The germline V gene encodes CDR1 WNHNN and CDR2 SYGVQD (reference sequence). The CDR3 region has the DNA TGCGCCAGCAAGAGCGGCGCGAACACCGGGGAGCTGTTTTTT. Translating it yields CASKSGANTGELFF.

This clone has only a few counts. The chain links TRBV9 to TRBJ2-5, with 16 bases matching TRBD2. Per germline, CDR1 SGDLS and CDR2 YYNGEE. The CDR3 sequence is 18 residues long. Trimming cost V 7 bases and J 4 bases; bases outside gene matches: 13. CDR3 protein: CASAEGLAGGGLGETQYF. The CDR3 DNA sequence: TGTGCCAGCGCCGAGGGACTAGCGGGAGGGGGGTTAGGAGAGACCCAGTACTTC.

The chain recombines TRBV6-5 with TRBJ1-2; TRBD1 is a possible D gene (5 bases). Trimming removed 4 bases at V and 13 bases at J, with 25 bases between. This CDR3 spans 15 amino acids. The germline V gene has CDR1 MNHEY and CDR2 SVGAGI. This CDR3 is CASSSLGRESYGGTF. The CDR3, as DNA: TGTGCCAGCAGTTCACTCGGGAGGGAATCCTATGGGGGCACCTTC.

This clone appeared a single time. The V gene is TRBV6-5, the J gene TRBJ1-1, with D unresolved. The CDR3 length is 14 residues. Germline CDR1 and CDR2: MNHEY and SVGAGI. The V and J ends lost 0 bases and 2 bases respectively, with 7 bases between them. The CDR3 sequence is CASSYSLGNTEAFF. The DNA of the CDR3 is TGTGCCAGCAGTTACTCGCTGGGCAACACTGAAGCTTTCTTT.

The chain recombines TRBV18 with TRBJ1-4; no clear D gene. The germline V and J ends were trimmed by 3 bases and 15 bases, with 26 bases remaining between them. This CDR3 has 16 amino acids. Germline V CDR1 and CDR2: KGHSH, LQKENI. CDR3 coding DNA: TGTGCCAGCTCACCTGTAAAATTTGACGAGGGATCTATAGTGTTTTTT. This translates into CASSPVKFDEGSIVFF. The whole variable domain, remainder taken from reference TRBV18 and TRBJ1-4, is NAGVMQNPRHLVRRRGQEARLRCSPMKGHSHVYWYRQLPEEGLKFMVYLQKENIIDESGMPKERFSAEFPKEGPSILRIQQVVRGDSAAYFCASSPVKFDEGSIVFFGSGTQLSVL.

This clone showed up just once. The V and J genes are TRBV15 and TRBJ1-5; 7 nucleotides align to TRBD1. CDR3 length: 18 amino acids. Germline loops: CDR1 LNHNV, CDR2 YYDKDF (reference sequence). The trim removed 0 bases at V and 2 bases at J, leaving 10 bases unmatched. The CDR3 DNA reads TGTGCCACCAGCAGAGATTCTAATACAGGGGTTGGCAATCAGCCCCAGCATTTT. Translated, it gives CATSRDSNTGVGNQPQHF.

CDR3 nucleotide sequence: TGCGCCAGCAGCAATACAGGGGCGCCCTACAATGAGCAGTTCTTC. As protein: CASSNTGAPYNEQFF. The chain joins TRBV5-1 to TRBJ2-1; 7 positions match TRBD1. Trimming cost V 4 bases and J 2 bases; bases outside gene matches: 6. CDR1 and CDR2 from the germline V gene are SGHRS and YFSETQ. This CDR3 region has 15 residues.

This clone was detected a few times. DNA of the CDR3: TGTGCCAGCAGTCTTGACAAGAGCTCTGGAAACACCATATATTTT. Translating it yields CASSLDKSSGNTIYF. The chain recombines TRBV2 with TRBJ1-3; D gene unclear. Between the trimmed V and J ends, which lost 5 bases and 0 bases, there was a span of 11 bases. Germline CDR1 and CDR2: SNHLY and FYNNEI. This CDR3 contains 15 residues.

This sequence joins TRBV10-3 and TRBJ1-2, with TRBD1 identical over 12 bases. The V segment lost 11 bases and the J segment 8 bases; nucleotides outside the gene matches: 12. The CDR3 has 14 amino acids. Germline-derived CDR1 and CDR2 are ENHRY and SYGVKD. The CDR3 bases are TGTGCCGGCGCCGAGGGACAGGGGGCGGACGGCTACACCTTC. This codes for CAGAEGQGADGYTF.

The chain employs TRBV19 and TRBJ1-1, with a weak D call TRBD1 (6 bases). V was cut by 1 base and J by 1 base, with 7 bases left in between. This CDR3 has 14 residues. The germline V gene has CDR1 LNHDA and CDR2 SQIVND (reference sequence). The CDR3 region is CASSIVGGNTEAFF. The DNA of the CDR3 is TGTGCCAGTAGTATAGTAGGGGGGAACACTGAAGCTTTCTTT.

V and J are TRBV5-4 and TRBJ2-1, with D possibly matching TRBD2 (6 bases). The CDR3 totals 14 residues. V shed 8 bases and J shed 1 base, with 13 bases lying between them. CDR1 SGHNT and CDR2 YYREEE come from the germline V gene (reference sequence). The CDR3 sequence is CASSRDSSYNEQFF. The CDR3 nucleotides are TGTGCCAGTTCCCGGGACTCGTCCTACAATGAGCAGTTCTTC.

This rearrangement joins TRBV18 to TRBJ2-2; 8 bases align to TRBD2. This CDR3 has 15 residues. V lost 5 bases to trimming and J lost 5 bases; unmatched junction nucleotides: 7. Germline V gives CDR1 KGHSH, CDR2 LQKENI. The DNA of the CDR3 is TGTGCCAGCTCAACCGGGACTAGTCGGACCGGGGAGCTGTTTTTT. It codes for CASSTGTSRTGELFF.

The chain has TRBV29-1 and TRBJ2-3; TRBD1 matches 7 bases. With 4 bases clipped from V and 3 bases from J, the junction kept 7 bases outside the gene matches. This CDR3 spans 14 amino acids. The germline gives CDR1 SQVTM, CDR2 ANQGSEA. The CDR3, as DNA: TGCAGCGTTGGGGGACAGCTTTTGACAGATACGCAGTATTTT. Its translation: CSVGGQLLTDTQYF.

The chain employs TRBV10-1 and TRBJ2-7; weak D call: TRBD2 (6 bases). With 0 bases removed from V and 6 bases from J, the gap between germline ends came to 6 bases. Germline CDR1 is WNHNN and CDR2 is SYGVQD (reference sequence). The CDR3 loop spans 12 amino acids. The CDR3 nucleotides read TGCGCCAGCAGTGAGTCGGAGGGCGAGCAGTACTTC. Amino acid sequence: CASSESEGEQYF.

The table lists this clone with a count of one. The chain joins TRBV10-2 to TRBJ2-2, with TRBD2 identical over 9 bases. Germline V CDR1 and CDR2: WSHSY, SAAADI. The J segment lost 8 bases and the V segment lost 8 bases, leaving 9 bases of the junction unmatched. The CDR3 contains 14 residues. In DNA, the CDR3 is TGCGCCAGCCGGGTTAGCGGGGGACCGGGGGAGCTGTTTTTT. Its protein product is CASRVSGGPGELFF.

The rearrangement links TRBV23-1 to TRBJ1-5; TRBD1 matches 8 bases. TRBV23-1 is an ORF for which the function is uncertain. The CDR3 is 14 amino acids. V shed 7 bases and J 5 bases; nucleotides not matched to a gene: 7. Here the CDR3 DNA reads TGCGCCAGCAAGGACAGGGAGGGCCATCAGCCCCAGCATTTT. It specifies CASKDREGHQPQHF.

V is TRBV30 and J is TRBJ1-2, with D maybe TRBD1 (6 bases). The CDR3 totals 12 residues. V lost 5 bases to trimming and J lost 2 bases, with 9 bases between them. Germline lookup yields CDR1 GTSNPN and CDR2 SVGIG (reference sequence). CDR3 in DNA: TGTGCCTGGCAGAGGGGGAACTATGGCTACACCTTC. It yields the protein CAWQRGNYGYTF.

The chain combines TRBV15 with TRBJ2-5; TRBD2 agrees at 10 bases. The junction had 17 bases not matched to a gene; V was cut back by 9 bases and J by 4 bases. The germline gives CDR1 LNHNV, CDR2 YYDKDF (reference sequence). This CDR3 has 17 residues. The CDR3 protein is CATTPGERGGEGETQYF. In DNA, the CDR3 is TGTGCCACGACCCCGGGGGAGCGGGGGGGCGAGGGAGAGACCCAGTACTTC.

The chain carries TRBV6-5 and TRBJ2-2, with D perhaps matching TRBD1 (6 bases). The ends were cut back, 5 bases at V and 9 bases at J, with 19 bases in the middle. The CDR3 spans 15 residues. CDR1 and CDR2 (germline): MNHEY, SVGAGI. CDR3 region: CASSREGTTGRELFF. The DNA for the CDR3 is TGTGCCAGCAGTAGAGAGGGGACAACCGGACGGGAGCTGTTTTTT.